This record concerns one TCR beta chain sequence. The CDR3 covers 12 residues. V lost 3 bases to trimming and J lost 10 bases, with 11 bases between them. Germline V CDR1 and CDR2: LGHDT, YNNKEL (reference sequence). The authors ran a second PCR of 7 to 11 cycles using a sample-barcoded 5' primer and a J-beta primer mix. Every cDNA was tagged by a template-switch adaptor with 12 random nucleotides. Via MiXCR, TCRdb re-called the 5' RACE reads, giving one row per CDR3 protein. This sample has 750,000 to 1,000,000 distinct CDR3 sequences, with roughly 29% found just once. This sample is part of a study of blood T cells in healthy people across ages. In addition, the sample was reused for a study of T cells of mothers and their children. According to that study: All extracted RNA went into cDNA synthesis, about 1.4 ug per 15 ul. Mothers and children who were related shared slightly more overlap than unrelated pairs, but not significantly more.

This clonotype was sampled from a woman aged 40 to 50 in good health. This chain links TRBV3-1 with TRBJ2-3; D remains unclear. Source material: blood. The CDR3 DNA reads as TGTGCCAGCAGCCAGCACAGCCCAGCGCAGTATTTT. Its translation: CASSQHSPAQYF.